The source of this TCR beta chain is a study of T-cell memory formation after mild COVID-19. Study-wide context: TCR clusters largely stayed donor specific.

TCRdb reanalysed the 5' RACE reads using MiXCR and keeps one entry per CDR3 protein. The profile shows 210,000 or so distinct CDR3 sequences, 10% to 13% of them singletons. The table lists this clonotype with a few counts. Its specificity is unknown. Trimming cost V 5 bases and J 2 bases; bases outside gene matches: 9. CDR1 and CDR2 (germline): SEHNR, FQNEAQ (reference sequence). The CDR3 extends over 17 amino acids. Study observations and caveats: Within pre-infection memory, some responding clones were found, suggesting cross-reactive memory joined. CD4+ contracting clones lay mainly in CM and EM, CD8+ ones in EMRA. Later expanders leaned CD4+, whereas clones that contracted between day 15 and 85 were balanced CD4/CD8.

This receptor was obtained from a man aged 18 to 30 who had mild COVID-19 (a few samples of this study predate the infection). Cell type and time point are not known. Sequenced material: PBMCs or a T cell subset sorted from them (not recorded which). This rearrangement joins TRBV7-9 to TRBJ2-3, with 11 nucleotides matching TRBD2. CDR3 nucleotide sequence: TGTGCCAGCAGCGCCAAACCTAGCGGGGGGTACACAGATACGCAGTATTTT. It codes for CASSAKPSGGYTDTQYF.